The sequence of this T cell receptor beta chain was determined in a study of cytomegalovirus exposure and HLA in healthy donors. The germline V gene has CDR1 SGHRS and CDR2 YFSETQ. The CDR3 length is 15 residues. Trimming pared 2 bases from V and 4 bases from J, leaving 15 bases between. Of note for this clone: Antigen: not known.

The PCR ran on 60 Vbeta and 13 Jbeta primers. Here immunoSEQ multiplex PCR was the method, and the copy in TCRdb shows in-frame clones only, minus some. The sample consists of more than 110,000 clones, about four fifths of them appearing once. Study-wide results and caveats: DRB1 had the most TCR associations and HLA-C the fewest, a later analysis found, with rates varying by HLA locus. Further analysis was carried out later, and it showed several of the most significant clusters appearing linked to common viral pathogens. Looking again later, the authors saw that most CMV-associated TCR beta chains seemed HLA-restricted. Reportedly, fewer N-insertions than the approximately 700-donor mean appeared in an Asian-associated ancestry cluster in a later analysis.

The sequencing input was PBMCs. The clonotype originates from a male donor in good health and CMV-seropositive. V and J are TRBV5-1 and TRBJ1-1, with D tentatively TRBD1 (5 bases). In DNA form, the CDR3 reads TGCGCCAGCAGCTTCGGTGGGATGGGGGGCACTGAAGCTTTCTTT. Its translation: CASSFGGMGGTEAFF.